The T cell receptor (beta chain) described here comes from a study of cytomegalovirus exposure and HLA in healthy donors (dated by TCRdb to 2016 to 2017). Notes on the research overall: According to an earlier analysis of several hundred of the donors, about 179 million T cells yielded 120 million or so unique TCR beta sequences and approximately 300 Gb of sequence data. About 300 gigabases of sequencing data and approximately 85 million unique TCR sequences were included in an early release covering about 700 HLA-typed donors. The number of typed donors differed by locus: roughly 629-640 for A, B, C, DRB1 and DQB1; some 540 for DQA1; approximately 600 for DPA1; and 400 to 480 for DPB1. About 5 DR-DQ haplotypes were handled as single units for association and clustering, since linkage in the cohort was strong. The study was designed to test whether signatures of past pathogen exposure could be identified by cataloging public T cell receptors. To predict cytomegalovirus infection status, the study brought together high-throughput TCR immunosequencing, statistical association of individual TCRs with disease status, and machine learning. HLA typing included class I and class II loci at four-digit resolution. Of the 350 to 400 genotyped donors, around 81% fell in the genetic ancestry cluster associated with self-reported Caucasian donors. The study profiled the T cell repertoires of hundreds of subjects by immunosequencing and related them to cytomegalovirus serostatus. In an earlier analysis of roughly 540 of the donors, high-throughput TCR beta sequencing was used to judge whether each TCR beta V gene segment behaved as functional or pseudogenic. Among around 400 genotyped donors of the cohort, an average of approximately 220,000 unique TCR beta nucleotide sequences was sequenced per donor, of which about 20% were non-productive. Rather than drawing on any new phenotypic data, the later analysis identified candidate immune exposures from TCR beta sequences and the way those sequences occurred across donors. Donor age, sex, ethnicity and CMV serostatus were compiled alongside the repertoire data. A later genetic analysis used genome-wide SNP genotypes for about three fifths of the 666 donors, treating that subset as a discovery cohort. A later analysis re-analyzed previously published TCR beta repertoires from about 600 donors and added high-resolution HLA genotyping to study TCR occurrence patterns. All discovery cohort repertoires had been generated using a single sequencing platform. A separate validation cohort of 90 to 150 different subjects was used in addition to the approximately 610-subject first cohort. Study-wide conclusions, independent of this receptor: Most TCR sequences were seen in very few donors, while some public TCRs were found in many individuals. It was suggested by the authors that the approach could potentially be generalized to other disease states and immunological phenotypes. A further reported finding was that TCR beta sequences accurately predicted the HLA-A and HLA-B alleles for most subjects in the first cohort. A later genetic analysis reported fewer N-insertions in productive TCRs among donors in an Asian-associated ancestry cluster than the roughly 640-donor mean. A later analysis found that most CMV-associated TCR beta chains appeared HLA-restricted, with HLA associations seemingly driven largely by CMV exposure. In both the original and validation cohorts, the classifier was reported to diagnose cytomegalovirus status with high specificity and sensitivity. Because HLA typing was unavailable for some donors at each locus, only the typed subset was used in association tests. The cohort was sequenced for TCR beta chains only, and without alpha or paired-chain data the features that could be detected were limited. Compared with equally common non-associated chains, HLA-associated TCR beta chains in a later analysis were more clonally expanded and had lower generation probabilities. Correlated functional status among segregating V segments might reflect linkage disequilibrium, but an unknown experimental factor could not be ruled out. Some IMGT-functional V segments, including TRBV6-2 and TRBV6-3, could not be told apart with the 87-base-pair reads, so those segments were excluded. Presence/absence analyses assumed roughly uniform sequencing depth across donors, an assumption that may not hold. In a later analysis, TCR association rates were found to vary across HLA loci, with the most associated TCRs seen for DRB1 alleles and the fewest for HLA-C alleles. V-gene and J-gene trimming of TCR beta chains was associated with a missense DCLRE1C variant in a later genetic analysis, and the association was replicated in an independent cohort. In a later analysis, several top co-occurrence clusters were reported to appear linked to parvovirus B19, influenza, CMV and Epstein-Barr virus. CMV serostatus was the only immune exposure information available for the cohort. The sequencing pipeline was judged likely to have produced a cluster of highly shared sequence variants as a technical artifact. Three of the identified cytomegalovirus-associated TCR beta chains were confirmed in vitro to be specific for cytomegalovirus antigens. Strong co-occurrence of HLA alleles, especially DR and DQ, made assigning TCR associations to individual alleles difficult. In an earlier analysis of over 550 of the donors, most TCR beta V segments were observed in productive rearrangements about 87% or about 30% of the time, broadly matching IMGT annotations. In the study, 150 to 200 TCR beta chains were listed as associated with cytomegalovirus. Because counts were too low, approximately 15 rarely observed V segments, including chromosome 9 orphons, were excluded from the earlier analysis of roughly 580 of the donors. A later analysis associated about 17,000 TCR beta sequences with specific HLA alleles at a false discovery rate of 0.05.

About this clone: This receptor's antigen is unknown. No per-base quality is available; no much larger clone lies one base away.

The library came from the immunoSEQ multiplex PCR assay. The multiplex PCR relied on a mix of 60 forward primers for TCR Vbeta segments and 13 reverse primers for TCR Jbeta segments. The CDR3 region of rearranged TCR beta genes was amplified from genomic DNA with a multiplex PCR assay. On the Illumina HiSeq System, the amplified TCR beta libraries were sequenced as 87-base-pair reads. In the source study's methods: In a later analysis, around 80 million unique TCR beta chains were counted across the roughly 610 repertoires, and approximately 11 million of these chains were shared by at least two donors. Raw reads were error-corrected and collapsed into unique sequences with a nearest-neighbor algorithm that merged closely related sequences to remove PCR and sequencing errors. Alignment of CDR3 sequences to IMGT reference sequences was used to assign V, D and J gene segments. For a sequence to be retained, a match of at least six nucleotides was required to both a V gene segment and a J gene segment. Rearrangements were called productive when the CDR3 lacked stop codons and stayed in frame with V and J; all others were non-productive. Following IMGT convention, CDR3 was defined as the stretch from the second conserved V-encoded cysteine up to the conserved J-encoded phenylalanine. Sequences without an unambiguous match to a single V gene segment were excluded from the earlier analysis of a few hundred of the donors. In an earlier analysis of 587 of the donors, a V segment was called functional when productive rearrangements were above 56.7%, and segregating when the standard deviation between donors exceeded 5%. A statistical classification framework was built to diagnose cytomegalovirus status from the catalog of TCR beta chain sequences. In a later analysis, V and J genes were assigned by comparing TCR nucleotide sequences against IMGT/GENE-DB human TR gene sequences. The TCRdist pipeline was used in a later analysis to assign CDR3 sequences and most-parsimonious VDJ recombination scenarios. A later analysis defined each TCR beta chain by its CDR3 amino acid sequence plus V-gene family, and excluded reads lacking a unique V-gene family. In a later analysis, 550 to 650 highly shared, low-generation-probability nucleotide sequences were removed to address suspected cross-contamination and a sequencing artifact. In a later analysis, a clonal expansion index for each public chain was calculated from normalized within-repertoire ranks of inferred template counts. Generation probabilities in a later analysis came from a VDJ recombination model fitted to out-of-frame rearrangements, and those results were checked against IGoR. In a later analysis, hypergeometric tests were used to score TCR-TCR, TCR-HLA and TCR-CMV co-occurrence, with a repertoire-size bias correction applied to TCR pairs. In a later analysis, false discovery rates were estimated by permuting HLA or CMV assignments 20 times. In a later analysis, co-occurring TCRs were grouped with DBSCAN, and TCRdist sequence similarity was added when clustering was performed within HLA-allele-positive subsets. Repertoires with fewer than 30,000 or more than 120,000 public chains, plus five repertoires with anomalous nucleotide sharing, were excluded from co-occurrence clustering. TCRdb took this table from immuneACCESS and kept in-frame rearrangements with V and J called. Such tables lack part of the clones; where checked against another copy, unresolved V genes explain under half of the gap, and the rest is unexplained. V and J calls and clone size are those listed in that table; D and trimming were worked out from the DNA. The sample data list tens of thousands of clones, and 60% to 75% of these were observed just once. The ten largest clones represent around 4% of the sample.

In total, 666 healthy bone marrow donors made up the cohort. All cohort members were sampled while nominally healthy, although unrecorded immune exposures were likely present. The donor tested CMV seronegative, placing the donor among the 352 seronegative members of the cohort. Each donor provided a peripheral blood sample, and peripheral blood mononuclear cells were used for TCR beta sequencing. Genomic DNA extraction from the blood cell samples was performed with the Qiagen DNeasy Blood Extraction Kit. The germline V gene sets CDR1 to MGHDK and CDR2 to SYGVNS. Reading from cysteine to phenylalanine, the CDR3 counts 15 amino acids. Only the CDR3 region is kept as DNA, spanning 45 bases read in frame from base 1. V is pruned by 6 bases and J by 0 bases, leaving 1 base of the junction without a gene match.

The receptor was derived from a man in his forties in good health and CMV-seronegative. This chain joins TRBV25-1 to TRBJ2-2; 10 nucleotides in the junction match TRBD2. The material sequenced was PBMCs. The CDR3: CASSTSGANTGELFF. The DNA is as follows: TGTGCCAGCAGCACTAGCGGGGCGAACACCGGGGAGCTGTTTTTT.